One sample yielded the 21 T cell receptor beta chains listed below, sequenced in a study of Graves' ophthalmopathy and Graves' hyperthyroidism. Amplified material comprised TCR beta CDR3 regions derived from RNA transcripts. A first-round RT-PCR used HTBI primers, followed by a second-round multiplex PCR. TCRdb ran MiXCR on the multiplex PCR reads and lists one entry per CDR3 protein. Counted here are some 170,000 distinct CDR3 sequences, approximately 40% occurring once; the ten biggest clones make up approximately 9%. Sequencing was carried out using peripheral blood. Receptors were obtained from a man younger than 45 with Graves' ophthalmopathy.

V and J are TRBV6-1 and TRBJ2-7; the D call may be TRBD1 or TRBD2 (5 bases each). Germline CDR1 and CDR2: MNHNS and SASEGT. The CDR3 is 15 amino acids. V was shortened by 6 bases and J by 4 bases, with 19 bases between the two germline ends. DNA of the CDR3: TGTGCCAGCAGCCAAGACTCTGGGGGAAAGTACGAGCAGTACTTC. This translates into CASSQDSGGKYEQYF.

The rearrangement links TRBV11-3 to TRBJ2-5; 9 nucleotides match TRBD1. After removal of 5 bases from V and 4 bases from J, the junction contained 5 bases not matched to a gene. Looked up from germline, CDR1 is SGHNT and CDR2 is YENEEA. The CDR3 has 14 amino acids. CDR3 sequence reads: CASSRPDRGETQYF. DNA of the CDR3: TGTGCCAGCAGCAGACCGGACAGGGGAGAGACCCAGTACTTC.

The rearrangement joins TRBV7-2 to TRBJ2-7; D gene ambiguous. Trimming shortened V by 4 bases and J by 0 bases, and 10 bases separated the two germline ends. The CDR3 totals 14 residues. Germline V gene data show CDR1 as SGHTA and CDR2 as FQGNSA. The CDR3 DNA reads as TGTGCCAGCAGCTCTGACGGGCCCTCCTACGAGCAGTACTTC. As protein: CASSSDGPSYEQYF.

This clonotype occurred many times. This sequence joins TRBV20-1 and TRBJ2-4; 7 bases align to TRBD1. V was pared by 1 base and J by 2 bases, with 11 bases of the junction left unmatched. The CDR3 has 17 residues. CDR1 and CDR2 (germline): DFQATT, SNEGSKA (reference sequence). The CDR3 is CSARGTGGDLTKNIQYF. In nucleotides, the CDR3 is TGCAGTGCTAGAGGGACAGGTGGGGATTTAACCAAAAACATTCAGTACTTC.

The gene calls are TRBV11-2 and TRBJ1-1, with D possibly being TRBD1 (5 bases). The CDR3 length is 16 residues. The germline gives CDR1 SGHAT, CDR2 FQNNGV. The germline V and J ends were trimmed by 5 bases and 1 base, with 17 bases remaining between them. CDR3 nucleotides: TGTGCCAGCAGCCACGACAAGGACACGGGGAACACTGAAGCTTTCTTT. This sequence encodes CASSHDKDTGNTEAFF.

Many counts were recorded for this clonotype. This chain joins TRBV6-5 and TRBJ2-5, with D perhaps TRBD2 (6 bases). Per the germline V gene, CDR1 is MNHEY and CDR2 is SVGAGI. Deletions cut 6 bases from V and 4 bases from J, with 27 bases between. CDR3 length: 18 amino acids. This chain's CDR3 is CASSYPRRGIGVAETQYF. CDR3 nucleotides: TGTGCCAGCAGCTACCCCCGGAGGGGAATTGGAGTTGCAGAGACCCAGTACTTC.

This clonotype was counted at least ten times. The chain joins TRBV12-3 or TRBV12-4 to TRBJ2-7; 13 bases agree with TRBD2. V lost 5 bases and J lost 2; bases outside the gene matches: 6. The CDR3 consists of 16 residues. CDR3 loop: CASSQRTSGSPYEQYF. Written as DNA, the CDR3 is TGTGCCAGCAGTCAACGGACTAGCGGGAGTCCCTACGAGCAGTACTTC.

This clonotype was picked up many times. This chain joins TRBV12-3 or TRBV12-4 and TRBJ1-1; D gene uncertain. The CDR3 runs to 16 residues. V lost 3 bases to trimming and J lost 4 bases, with 18 bases between them. Here the CDR3 reads CASSLFLGRVGTEAFF. For the CDR3, the DNA is TGTGCCAGCAGTTTGTTCCTAGGGAGGGTGGGCACTGAAGCTTTCTTT.

This clonotype was counted ten times or more. The chain uses TRBV20-1 and TRBJ2-5, with TRBD1 matching over 7 bases. Germline assignment: CDR1 DFQATT and CDR2 SNEGSKA (reference sequence). V lost 5 bases and J lost 0; bases outside the gene matches: 3. The CDR3 has 13 residues. The chain's CDR3 is CSAPDRDQETQYF. CDR3 nucleotide sequence: TGCAGTGCTCCAGACAGGGACCAAGAGACCCAGTACTTC.

This clonotype came up many times. The V and J genes are TRBV6-1 and TRBJ2-2; 8 positions match TRBD2. Looked up from germline, CDR1 is MNHNS and CDR2 is SASEGT. This CDR3 has 16 residues. V shed 1 base and J 6 bases; nucleotides not matched to a gene: 7. The CDR3 region is CASSEEAGAVSGELFF. DNA for the CDR3: TGTGCCAGCAGTGAAGAAGCGGGAGCGGTATCCGGGGAGCTGTTTTTT.

This clonotype was observed at least ten times. The chain links TRBV6-5 to TRBJ2-2; TRBD2 matches at 11 bases. The V and J ends lost 0 bases and 5 bases, in that order; junction bases with no gene match: 8. Germline CDR1 reads MNHEY; CDR2 reads SVGAGI. The CDR3 is 18 amino acids. The CDR3: CASSYSSSLAGGTGELFF. The CDR3 DNA reads TGTGCCAGCAGTTACTCGAGTTCCCTAGCGGGAGGAACCGGGGAGCTGTTTTTT.

This chain uses TRBV6-2 or TRBV6-3 with TRBJ2-7, with 11 nucleotides matching TRBD2. The V segment lost 5 bases and the J segment 4 bases; nucleotides outside the gene matches: 7. Per the germline V gene, CDR1 is MNHEY and CDR2 is SVGEGT. This CDR3 has 15 residues. The CDR3 coding sequence is TGTGCCAGCAGTATTCCGGGACTAGCGGAATACGAGCAGTACTTC. It translates to CASSIPGLAEYEQYF.

The chain employs TRBV6-2 or TRBV6-3 and TRBJ1-1; D is perhaps TRBD1 (6 bases). The CDR3 loop spans 18 amino acids. The germline CDR1 and CDR2 sequences are MNHEY and SVGEGT. Trimming stripped 4 bases from V and 4 bases from J, with 25 bases between. CDR3 bases: TGTGCCAGCAGTTCCATCTTCGTAGATACAGGGATCAGCACTGAAGCTTTCTTT. Protein sequence: CASSSIFVDTGISTEAFF.

The V and J genes are TRBV12-3 or TRBV12-4 and TRBJ1-2; 7 nucleotides line up with TRBD1. The CDR3 sequence is 16 residues long. Unmatched junction bases numbered 20, after V lost 6 bases and J lost 10 bases. The CDR3: CASRGGTTGFGNDYTF. The CDR3 DNA reads TGTGCCAGCAGGGGAGGGACGACAGGGTTCGGGAATGACTACACCTTC.

In this sample, this clonotype turned up a few times. CDR3 nucleotide sequence: TGTGCCAGCAGTTACTCGATGGGCAGGGCCAACGAGCAGTACTTC. Its protein product is CASSYSMGRANEQYF. V and J are TRBV6-5 and TRBJ2-7; tentatively, D is TRBD1 (5 bases). The germline V gene has CDR1 MNHEY and CDR2 SVGAGI. The CDR3 covers 15 residues. Trimming took off 0 bases at V and 5 bases at J, with 14 bases between the two ends.

J is TRBJ2-5 and V is TRBV2; TRBD1 aligns across 7 bases. Germline V gene data show CDR1 as SNHLY and CDR2 as FYNNEI. Losses at the gene ends were 4 bases for V and 4 bases for J; bases not matched to a gene: 3. This CDR3 comprises 13 residues. The CDR3 DNA reads as TGTGCCAGCAGTGTGGACAGGAGAGAGACCCAGTACTTC. Protein: CASSVDRRETQYF.

This clonotype has a count of ten or more. V is TRBV19 and J is TRBJ2-7, with 9 bases that match TRBD2. The J segment lost 1 base and the V segment lost 11 bases, leaving 9 bases of the junction unmatched. This CDR3 comprises 14 residues. Germline assignment: CDR1 LNHDA and CDR2 SQIVND (reference sequence). The CDR3 DNA reads as TGTGCCTCCCATTCTACTAGCGGGTCCTACGAGCAGTACTTC. Encoded protein: CASHSTSGSYEQYF.

The chain is built from TRBV6-1 and TRBJ1-1, with TRBD1 as a possible D gene (5 bases). Trimming cost V 6 bases and J 6 bases, with 14 bases left between them. CDR3 length equals 13 residues. CDR1 is MNHNS, CDR2 SASEGT, per germline. CDR3 sequence (DNA): TGTGCCAGCAGCCCAGGGAGTGGGTCTGAAGCTTTCTTT. The encoded protein is CASSPGSGSEAFF.

This clonotype has a single count. V gene TRBV28 combines with J gene TRBJ1-2, with D perhaps TRBD1 (5 bases). This CDR3 contains 13 residues. Between the trimmed V and J ends, which lost 7 bases and 4 bases, there was a span of 13 bases. Germline V gene lookup returns CDR1 MDHEN and CDR2 SYDVKM. For the CDR3, the DNA is TGTGCCAGCACTGGGACCTGGCCCTATGGCTACACCTTC. It translates to CASTGTWPYGYTF.

This clonotype was found many times. The rearrangement joins TRBV11-1 to TRBJ2-7; 7 bases agree with TRBD1. The V and J ends lost 5 bases and 0 bases, in that order; junction bases with no gene match: 7. The CDR3 consists of 15 residues. CDR1 and CDR2 from the germline V gene are SGHAT and FQDESV (reference sequence). The DNA for the CDR3 is TGTGCCAGCAGCCGGGACAGAACCTACTCCTACGAGCAGTACTTC. Encoded protein: CASSRDRTYSYEQYF.

In its sample, this clonotype was seen many times. This chain links TRBV27 with TRBJ2-7, with D tentatively TRBD1 (6 bases). Germline V lookup: CDR1 MNHEY, CDR2 SMNVEV (reference sequence). Trimming removed 8 bases at V and 4 bases at J, with 18 bases between. The CDR3 runs 14 residues. The CDR3: CASCPVQGCYEQYF. DNA for the CDR3: TGTGCCAGCTGCCCCGTCCAGGGGTGTTACGAGCAGTACTTC.